These 20 T cell receptor beta chains originate from one sample sequenced in a study of monozygotic twins with inflammatory bowel disease. TCRdb reprocessed the 5' RACE reads; each CDR3 protein has one entry and no DNA is given. This sample contains under 130,000 distinct CDR3 sequences. Sequencing input: blood. These TCRs come from a human donor with ulcerative colitis or Crohn's disease, or a healthy co-twin of an affected twin (not recorded which).

V and J are TRBV10-3 and TRBJ2-5; no DNA is available, so the TRBD1 call from TCRdb remains unchecked. This CDR3 spans 16 amino acids. From germline, CDR1 is ENHRY and CDR2 SYGVKD. The CDR3 loop is CAISETKTGYQETQYF.

The chain links TRBV28 to TRBJ2-7; TCRdb returns TRBD2, unconfirmable since there is no DNA. Per the germline V gene, CDR1 is MDHEN and CDR2 is SYDVKM. The CDR3 has 16 residues. The CDR3 protein is CASSSSEGRTGHEQYF.

The V and J genes are TRBV12-3 or TRBV12-4 and TRBJ2-7; without DNA, the TCRdb call of TRBD2 cannot be checked. CDR3 length: 14 residues. CDR3: CASSPRTSGIVQYF.

The chain joins TRBV20-1 to TRBJ2-3. This CDR3 is 12 amino acids long. CDR1 and CDR2 from the germline V gene are DFQATT and SNEGSKA (reference sequence). The CDR3 loop is CSAPDVTDTQYF.

V and J are TRBV5-1 and TRBJ1-6. Germline assignment: CDR1 SGHRS and CDR2 YFSETQ. The CDR3 contains 14 residues. CDR3 residues: CASSIRTDNSPLHF.

This chain joins TRBV20-1 and TRBJ1-2. This CDR3 is built from 12 residues. CDR1 and CDR2 from the germline V gene are DFQATT and SNEGSKA (reference sequence). CDR3 sequence reads: CSARAGWRGYTF.

This clonotype is classed as medium-sized by frequency. The chain employs TRBV6-5 and TRBJ2-7; TCRdb lists TRBD1, though no DNA is available to test this call. CDR1 and CDR2 (germline): MNHEY, SVGAGI. The CDR3 sequence is 15 residues long. CDR3 region: CASSYLAGGGYEQYF.

The chain combines TRBV6-5 with TRBJ2-2; TCRdb proposes TRBD1, but this gene call is untestable without DNA. Germline CDR1 and CDR2: MNHEY and SVGAGI. The CDR3 has 17 amino acids. The CDR3 loop reads CASSYGSGGGRAGELFF.

The V and J genes are TRBV7-9 and TRBJ1-1; TCRdb outputs TRBD1, but without DNA this stays unchecked. CDR3 length equals 16 residues. CDR1 is SEHNR, CDR2 FQNEAQ, per germline (reference sequence). This CDR3 reads CASSLAVLGMNTEAFF. Based on the CDR3 plus reference TRBV7-9 and TRBJ1-1, the full variable domain is DTGVSQNPRHKITKRGQNVTFRCDPISEHNRLYWYRQTLGQGPEFLTYFQNEAQLEKSRLLSDRFSAERPKGSFSTLEIQRTEQGDSAMYLCASSLAVLGMNTEAFFGQGTRLTVV.

CDR3: CASSATGPGTGELFF. This sequence joins TRBV18 and TRBJ2-2; TCRdb proposes TRBD1, but this gene call is untestable without DNA. Germline CDR1 KGHSH, CDR2 LQKENI. This CDR3 has 15 amino acids.

This sequence joins TRBV20-1 and TRBJ2-1; TCRdb's assignment of TRBD1 cannot be checked, as there is no DNA. Per germline, CDR1 DFQATT and CDR2 SNEGSKA (reference sequence). The CDR3 loop spans 14 amino acids. The CDR3 region is CSATPDRPHNEQFF.

The J gene is TRBJ1-5, the V gene TRBV6-2 or TRBV6-3; the TCRdb call, TRBD1, lacks DNA for checking. The CDR3 is 14 residues long. From germline, CDR1 is MNHEY and CDR2 SVGEGT. The CDR3 sequence: CASRIAGGGQPQHF.

The V and J genes are TRBV7-9 and TRBJ2-7; no DNA is available, so the TRBD1 call from TCRdb remains unchecked. CDR1 and CDR2 from the germline V gene are SEHNR and FQNEAQ (reference sequence). There are 14 residues in the CDR3. This CDR3 reads CASSSKIGGGEQYF.

Here the CDR3 reads CASSLTRVSYEQYF. The gene calls are TRBV7-2 and TRBJ2-7. Looked up from germline, CDR1 is SGHTA and CDR2 is FQGNSA. The CDR3 is 14 residues long.

This chain uses TRBV6-5 with TRBJ2-5; TCRdb outputs TRBD2, but without DNA this stays unchecked. This CDR3 comprises 16 residues. Per the germline V gene, CDR1 is MNHEY and CDR2 is SVGAGI. CDR3 sequence: CASSPSGTSRQETQYF.

This chain joins TRBV4-3 and TRBJ2-3; TCRdb lists TRBD2, though no DNA is available to test this call. The CDR3 runs 16 residues. Germline CDR1 and CDR2: LGHNA and YSLEER. CDR3 amino acids: CASSQGAASGGDTQYF.

J is TRBJ2-2 and V is TRBV19. In germline, CDR1 is LNHDA, CDR2 SQIVND (reference sequence). CDR3 size: 15 residues. The CDR3 loop reads CASSPETRYTGELFF.

The J gene is TRBJ2-3, the V gene TRBV11-2; TCRdb indicates TRBD1, and absent DNA this call remains unverified. Germline V gene data show CDR1 as SGHAT and CDR2 as FQNNGV. The CDR3 sequence is 16 residues long. The CDR3: CASSPGLKTSTDTQYF.

This sequence joins TRBV3-1 and TRBJ2-7; TCRdb picks TRBD1, but there is no DNA to check that call. Germline CDR1 and CDR2: LGHDT and YNNKEL (reference sequence). CDR3 length: 16 amino acids. The CDR3 loop is CASSQDSTVTISGQYF.

J is TRBJ2-1 and V is TRBV5-1; TCRdb calls TRBD2, which cannot be checked without DNA. CDR1 and CDR2 (germline): SGHRS, YFSETQ. CDR3 length: 19 amino acids. CDR3 residues: CASSLPTSTSGSSYNEQFF.